These 16 T cell receptor beta chains were sequenced from one sample in a study of OX40 agonist ivuxolimab in advanced cancers. Assay used: immunoSEQ multiplex PCR; TCRdb lists only in-frame clones, some missing. Of roughly 93,000 clones in the sample, around 90% are singletons; the top ten hold around 1.6%. The material was CD4+ or CD8+ T cells sorted from blood, obtained in a trial of the OX40 agonist ivuxolimab. These receptor sequences come from an adult with an advanced solid tumor such as melanoma, head and neck, liver or kidney cancer.

The J gene is TRBJ2-2, the V gene TRBV5-1, with D unclear. The V end was cut by 6 bases, the J end by 0 bases, with 9 bases between. Germline V gives CDR1 SGHRS, CDR2 YFSETQ. The CDR3 is 14 residues long. The CDR3 DNA is TGCGCCAGCAATGTCCAGGCGAACACCGGGGAGCTGTTTTTT. Protein: CASNVQANTGELFF. The full variable domain, its missing parts supplied by reference TRBV5-1 and TRBJ2-2, is KAGVTQTPRYLIKTRGQQVTLSCSPISGHRSVSWYQQTPGQGLQFLFEYFSETQRNKGNFPGRFSGRQFSNSRSEMNVSTLELGDSALYLCASNVQANTGELFFGEGSRLTVL.

This clone occurred once. The chain combines TRBV4-1 with TRBJ2-1; TRBD2 is a possible D gene (6 bases). The V end was cut by 4 bases, the J end by 4 bases, with 17 bases between. The germline CDR1 and CDR2 sequences are MGHRA and YSYEKL. The CDR3 loop spans 16 amino acids. The CDR3 sequence is CASSPRGDSSYNEQFF. The CDR3 DNA is TGCGCCAGCAGCCCACGAGGGGACTCGTCTTACAATGAGCAGTTCTTC.

This clone has a single count. V is TRBV2 and J is TRBJ1-1; no clear D. The CDR3 sequence is 13 residues long. Germline loops: CDR1 SNHLY, CDR2 FYNNEI. The V gene lost 7 bases and the J gene lost 1 base, with 10 bases spanning the gap. CDR3 in DNA: TGTGCCAGCAAATTGCAGGCGAACACTGAAGCTTTCTTT. Translation: CASKLQANTEAFF.

V and J are TRBV7-2 and TRBJ2-1, with D possibly being TRBD1 (6 bases). Germline CDR1 SGHTA, CDR2 FQGNSA. The CDR3 is made up of 16 amino acids. The ends were cut back, 5 bases at V and 0 bases at J, with 14 bases in the middle. CDR3 sequence (DNA): TGTGCCAGCAGCGCTACAGGGCCAGGCTCCTACAATGAGCAGTTCTTC. This codes for CASSATGPGSYNEQFF.

This clone has only one observation. The identical CDR3 is also encoded by other nucleotide sequences in the sample. The chain recombines TRBV7-9 with TRBJ2-1; D gene uncertain. This CDR3 comprises 14 residues. The germline V and J ends were trimmed by 3 bases and 1 base, with 7 bases remaining between them. Germline V gene data show CDR1 as SEHNR and CDR2 as FQNEAQ (reference sequence). The CDR3 sequence: CASSLAGSYNEQFF. The CDR3 region has the DNA TGTGCCAGCAGCTTGGCCGGGTCCTACAATGAGCAGTTCTTC.

The genes are TRBV9 and TRBJ2-6; D remains ambiguous. The germline V and J ends were trimmed by 3 bases and 3 bases, with 7 bases remaining between them. The CDR3 extends over 14 amino acids. Looked up from germline, CDR1 is SGDLS and CDR2 is YYNGEE. Written as DNA, the CDR3 is TGTGCCAGCAGCGCCCCAGGTGGGGCCAACGTCCTGACTTTC. Protein sequence: CASSAPGGANVLTF. Full variable domain (remainder filled in from reference TRBV9 and TRBJ2-6): DSGVTQTPKHLITATGQRVTLRCSPRSGDLSVYWYQQSLDQGLQFLIQYYNGEERAKGNILERFSAQQFPDLHSELNLSSLELGDSALYFCASSAPGGANVLTFGAGSRLTVL.

The rearrangement joins TRBV5-4 to TRBJ2-7, with unresolved D. Germline V gene sequence: CDR1 SGHNT, CDR2 YYREEE (reference sequence). The V and J ends lost 0 bases and 6 bases respectively, with 7 bases between them. This CDR3 spans 12 amino acids. In DNA form, the CDR3 reads TGTGCCAGCAGCTTGGGGGGTTTCGAGCAGTACTTC. Translating gives CASSLGGFEQYF.

The chain couples TRBV20-1 to TRBJ1-1; TRBD1 is a possible D gene (5 bases). V was shortened by 5 bases and J by 10 bases, with 14 bases between the two germline ends. Per the germline V gene, CDR1 is DFQATT and CDR2 is SNEGSKA (reference sequence). The CDR3 covers 11 residues. CDR3 loop: CSADPGGGAFF. Written as DNA, the CDR3 is TGCAGTGCTGATCCGGGGGGGGGAGCTTTCTTT.

The V and J genes are TRBV10-3 and TRBJ2-3, with D perhaps TRBD2 (5 bases). Germline CDR1 is ENHRY and CDR2 is SYGVKD. The V end lost 7 bases, the J end lost 1 base, and 12 bases lay between the germline ends. The CDR3 sequence is 14 residues long. CDR3 protein: CAIKPSQGTDTQYF. The CDR3 region has the DNA TGTGCCATCAAACCTAGCCAGGGCACAGATACGCAGTATTTT.

V gene TRBV5-1 combines with J gene TRBJ2-2, with D possibly being TRBD1 (6 bases). V was trimmed by 1 base and J by 6 bases, leaving 16 bases between them. Germline V gene lookup returns CDR1 SGHRS and CDR2 YFSETQ. This CDR3 has 16 amino acids. CDR3 DNA: TGCGCCAGCAGCTTGAAGGACAGTCGGTTCCCCGGGGAGCTGTTTTTT. It translates to CASSLKDSRFPGELFF.

This chain uses TRBV25-1 with TRBJ2-7; 8 positions agree with TRBD1. This CDR3 is 16 amino acids long. The junction had 10 bases not matched to a gene; V was cut back by 4 bases and J by 2 bases. CDR1 is MGHDK and CDR2 is SYGVNS in the germline V gene. CDR3 loop: CASSARGAQGAYEQYF. Written as DNA, the CDR3 is TGTGCCAGCAGTGCTAGAGGTGCACAGGGGGCCTACGAGCAGTACTTC.

The CDR3, as DNA: TGCGCCAGCAGCCCCTCGGGACTCCCGAACACCGGGGAGCTGTTTTTT. The encoded protein is CASSPSGLPNTGELFF. This chain uses TRBV5-1 with TRBJ2-2, with TRBD2 as a possible D gene (6 bases). Per germline, CDR1 SGHRS and CDR2 YFSETQ. V gave up 4 bases and J gave up 0 bases, with 13 bases separating them. This CDR3 spans 16 amino acids.

The chain combines TRBV11-2 with TRBJ1-1; D unresolved. There are 13 residues in the CDR3. Germline assignment: CDR1 SGHAT and CDR2 FQNNGV. V dropped 7 bases and J dropped 4 bases, with 13 bases sitting between them. CDR3 loop: CASTFFGVTEAFF. DNA of the CDR3: TGTGCCAGCACTTTCTTTGGCGTCACTGAAGCTTTCTTT.

The rearrangement uses TRBV18 and TRBJ2-3; D remains ambiguous. The V and J ends lost 6 bases and 4 bases respectively, with 8 bases between them. Germline V lookup: CDR1 KGHSH, CDR2 LQKENI. This CDR3 region has 12 residues. CDR3 sequence reads: CASSLRADTQYF. CDR3 nucleotide sequence: TGTGCCAGCTCCCTACGGGCAGATACGCAGTATTTT.

The sample holds one count of this clone. This chain connects TRBV6-5 to TRBJ1-3; the match to TRBD1 covers 7 bases. In germline, CDR1 is MNHEY, CDR2 SVGAGI. Trimming at V came to 9 bases and at J to 0 bases, leaving 8 bases not matched to a gene. The CDR3 is 15 residues long. For the CDR3, the DNA is TGTGCCAGTCGGGGACAGACGAGCTCTGGAAACACCATATATTTT. Translation: CASRGQTSSGNTIYF.

As for this clone: The same CDR3 can be traced to other DNA sequences in this sample. CDR3 nucleotide sequence: TGTGCCAGTAGTATCGCAGGGCAGCCCCAGCATTTT. This encodes CASSIAGQPQHF. This rearrangement joins TRBV19 to TRBJ1-5; a weak D match, TRBD1 (5 bases). CDR1 and CDR2 (germline): LNHDA, SQIVND (reference sequence). The CDR3 extends over 12 amino acids. Trimming pared 3 bases from V and 7 bases from J, leaving 7 bases between.